One and the same sample provided the 10 T cell receptor beta chains below, sequenced in a study of post-analysis software for immune sequencing data. cDNA libraries for TCR beta contained unique molecular identifiers. TCRdb reanalysed the PCR reads using MiXCR and keeps one entry per CDR3 protein. This table holds fewer than 900,000 distinct CDR3 sequences, around 42% found once. These receptors' antigens are unknown. The study, taken as a whole, reports: Patients had higher frequencies than controls of five TRBV segments, including TRBV5-6, TRBV5-1 and TRBV20-1.

Sequences were obtained from blood. The receptor set was obtained from a girl aged 10 to 17 with multiple sclerosis.

There are a few counts of this clonotype. The chain employs TRBV29-1 and TRBJ2-7, with 10 bases matching TRBD1. This CDR3 is 16 amino acids long. The ends lost 4 bases at V and 2 bases at J; junction bases unmatched: 11. Germline V gene data show CDR1 as SQVTM and CDR2 as ANQGSEA. The DNA of the CDR3 is TGCAGCGTTGCTCCTTACCGGGACAGGGGTCCCTACGAGCAGTACTTC. Protein: CSVAPYRDRGPYEQYF.

In its sample, this clonotype was seen once. The CDR3 DNA reads as TGTGCCAGCACGCCCCTGGGGGACTCCTACGAGCAGTACTTC. Its translation is CASTPLGDSYEQYF. This rearrangement joins TRBV7-8 to TRBJ2-7; D is perhaps TRBD1 or TRBD2 (5 bases each). V was trimmed by 7 bases and J by 0 bases, leaving 13 bases between them. The CDR3 covers 14 residues. Germline loops: CDR1 SGHVS, CDR2 FQNEAQ.

This clonotype occurred a few times. The J gene is TRBJ1-1, the V gene TRBV5-1; D possibly corresponds to TRBD1 (5 bases). V dropped 3 bases and J dropped 3 bases, with 12 bases sitting between them. Germline V CDR1 and CDR2: SGHRS, YFSETQ. The CDR3 totals 14 residues. The CDR3 region is CASSSRGMDTEAFF. The CDR3 DNA reads as TGCGCCAGCAGCTCGAGGGGAATGGACACTGAAGCTTTCTTT.

With regard to this clonotype: This may be a read error: a much more frequent sequence differs by one nucleotide. The gene calls are TRBV20-1 and TRBJ2-7; 12 bases are shared with TRBD2. The DNA end is more similar to TRBJ2-5, so the J call may be wrong. This CDR3 comprises 18 residues. CDR1 is DFQATT and CDR2 is SNEGSKA in the germline V gene (reference sequence). DNA for the CDR3: TGCAGTGCCCGTTCTAGCGGGAGGGCCCGAGGGCCAAGGGAGACCCAGTACTTC. Protein sequence: CSARSSGRARGPRETQYF.

This clonotype occurred a few times. Germline is not matched at one junction end, which may reflect a read error. The V call is TRBV7-2, the J call TRBJ1-5; the match to TRBD1 covers 9 bases. The length of the CDR3 is 14 residues. Germline CDR1 and CDR2: SGHTA and FQGNSA. As DNA, the CDR3 is TGTGCCAGTAGCTCAAGGACAGGGGAGCAGCCCCAGCATTTT. Amino acids: CASSSRTGEQPQHF.

This clonotype was found a few times. The chain has TRBV6-1 and TRBJ2-5; a possible D gene is TRBD1 (6 bases). The germline V gene has CDR1 MNHNS and CDR2 SASEGT. The CDR3 length is 14 residues. V lost 0 bases, J lost 5 bases, and 10 bases lay in between. Written as DNA, the CDR3 is TGTGCCAGCAGTGAAGCGTGGGGGCGGGAGACCCAGTACTTC. It translates to CASSEAWGRETQYF.

This clonotype showed up just a few times. The chain couples TRBV24-1 to TRBJ2-7; perhaps D is TRBD1 or TRBD2 (5 bases each). Germline loops: CDR1 KGHDR, CDR2 SFDVKD. Trimming took off 2 bases at V and 0 bases at J, with 13 bases between the two ends. The length of the CDR3 is 16 residues. CDR3 amino acids: CATSDSGTGSSYEQYF. The CDR3 DNA sequence: TGTGCCACCAGTGATTCCGGGACGGGAAGCTCCTACGAGCAGTACTTC.

The V gene is TRBV9, the J gene TRBJ2-1, with TRBD2 matching 8 bases. This CDR3 comprises 22 residues. V trimming: 0 bases; J trimming: 4 bases; junction bases outside the gene matches: 24. Germline values: CDR1 SGDLS, CDR2 YYNGEE. CDR3 protein: CASSVATWSYGVREDRYNEQFF. CDR3 nucleotide sequence: TGTGCCAGCAGCGTAGCTACATGGAGCTATGGGGTGCGGGAGGATCGGTACAATGAGCAGTTCTTC.

This clonotype was recorded many times. The genes are TRBV7-2 and TRBJ2-1; maybe TRBD2 (6 bases). Germline values: CDR1 SGHTA, CDR2 FQGNSA. This CDR3 comprises 16 residues. Between the trimmed V and J ends, which lost 0 bases and 8 bases, there was a span of 17 bases. The CDR3 spells CASSLASGASSHEQFF. The DNA of the CDR3 is TGTGCCAGCAGCTTAGCGTCGGGAGCGTCCTCGCATGAGCAGTTCTTC.

This clonotype was counted between two and nine times. The chain uses TRBV6-2 or TRBV6-3 and TRBJ1-1, with 8 bases matching TRBD1. CDR1 and CDR2 (germline): MNHEY, SVGEGT. This CDR3 has 15 amino acids. V was pared by 4 bases and J by 1 base, with 5 bases of the junction left unmatched. CDR3 residues: CASSSTGTGNTEAFF. The CDR3, as DNA: TGTGCCAGCAGTTCCACCGGGACAGGGAACACTGAAGCTTTCTTT.